The TCR beta chain described here comes from a study of T cells in Graves' hyperthyroidism and ophthalmopathy. The study's findings and limits: In simple terms, a model built on 13 V-J features told ophthalmopathy apart from stable hyperthyroidism. Most thyroid clonotypes that were expanded above 0.001 also turned up in blood.

The CDR3 is 15 amino acids. Germline-derived CDR1 and CDR2 are MNHNS and SASEGT. Trimming left V 2 bases short and J 7 bases short, with 17 bases between. This clonotype showed up many times. Antigen specificity is unknown. Each diagnosis was grounded in clinical symptoms, serum thyroxine and TRAb, thyroid ultrasound, and orbital computed tomography. Amplification yielded TCR beta CDR3 regions, with RNA transcripts as the source. In the first-round RT-PCR of the TCR CDR3, the HTBI primer set was used. MiXCR was run by TCRdb on the multiplex PCR reads, yielding one entry per CDR3 protein. The sample comprises around 350,000 distinct CDR3 sequences, under 20% of which are singletons, and roughly 3.5% rests with the top ten.

The specimen sequenced was blood. The sequence derives from a woman between 18 and 29 years old with Graves' hyperthyroidism. The rearrangement uses TRBV6-1 and TRBJ2-5; a weak D match, TRBD1 (6 bases). CDR3 bases: TGTGCCAGCAGTGAACCACCTCGACAGGCGGGGACCCAGTACTTC. It specifies CASSEPPRQAGTQYF.